These T cell receptor beta chains were read from a single sample in a study of cytomegalovirus exposure and HLA in healthy donors. Sequenced by immunoSEQ multiplex PCR; TCRdb stores in-frame clones only, minus some. The repertoire holds almost 200,000 clones, with just over 75% as singletons. The sample comprised PBMCs. The receptors here all came from a man under 40 in good health and CMV-seronegative. Both conserved end residues are part of each CDR3. D genes are given only for firm matches. A row's size may be missing; if present it is once, few, many or a size class.

TRBV4-1	TRBD1	.	TRBJ1-5	TGCGCCAGCAGCCAAGATGGGGGACAGGGAGGCCAGCCCCAGCATTTT	CASSQDGGQGGQPQHF
TRBV28	TRBD1	few	TRBJ1-3	TGTGCCAGCAGTACACAGGGGACCCCTGGAAACACCATATATTTT	CASSTQGTPGNTIYF
TRBV6-6	TRBD1	.	TRBJ1-1	TGTGCCAGCACCAGGACAGGGACCGCTGAAGCTTTCTTT	CASTRTGTAEAFF
TRBV5-1	TRBD1	.	TRBJ2-5	TGCGCCAGCAGGCTGCCAGGGGGCGGTGGAGAGACCCAGTACTTC	CASRLPGGGGETQYF
TRBV5-1	TRBD1	.	TRBJ1-1	TGCGCCAGCAGCTCTAATACCGGGACAGGGTACATGAACACTGAAGCTTTCTTT	CASSSNTGTGYMNTEAFF
TRBV5-1	TRBD2	.	TRBJ2-3	TGCGCCAGCAGCTCAGGGACTAGCGCAAGCACAGATACGCAGTATTTT	CASSSGTSASTDTQYF
TRBV5-1	TRBD1	.	TRBJ2-3	TGCGCCAGCAGCTCACCGGGACAGGGGGCGAGGTCGGCAGATACGCAGTATTTT	CASSSPGQGARSADTQYF
TRBV7-3	TRBD1	.	TRBJ1-2	TGTGCCAGCAGCTTAGGGACAGGGGGCTCTGGCTACACCTTC	CASSLGTGGSGYTF
TRBV4-1	TRBD1	.	TRBJ2-5	TGCGCCAGCAGCCGGGACAGCCAAGAGACCCAGTACTTC	CASSRDSQETQYF
TRBV5-4	.	.	TRBJ2-7	TGTGCCAGCAGCCTGACAACCTCCTACGAGCAGTACTTC	CASSLTTSYEQYF
TRBV6-1	.	few	TRBJ1-2	TGTGCCATCCTCCGGGACAACTCCTATGGCTACACCTTC	CAILRDNSYGYTF
TRBV28	TRBD1	.	TRBJ1-2	TGTGCCAGCAGGGGGACCGGCGGGACAGGGAATGGCTATGGCTACACCTTC	CASRGTGGTGNGYGYTF
TRBV5-6	TRBD2	.	TRBJ2-7	TGTGCCAGCAGCTTGTTCCCTAGCGGGAAAGACTACGAGCAGTACTTC	CASSLFPSGKDYEQYF
TRBV27	TRBD1	.	TRBJ2-5	TGTGCCAGCAGTCTCTATTCAGGGGGCTCCGAGACCCAGTACTTC	CASSLYSGGSETQYF
TRBV30	TRBD1	.	TRBJ1-1	TGTGCCTCGAGGGGACAGGGGAACACTGAAGCTTTCTTT	CASRGQGNTEAFF
TRBV6-6	TRBD2	once	TRBJ2-2	TGTGCCAGCAGTTGGACTAGCGGCGGCGGGGAGCTGTTTTTT	CASSWTSGGGELFF
TRBV11-2	TRBD1	.	TRBJ2-7	TGTGCCAGCAGCGACGGGACAGTAGTCTACGAGCAGTACTTC	CASSDGTVVYEQYF
TRBV5-1	TRBD1	.	TRBJ2-3	TGCGCCAGCGGGACAGCCACAGATACGCAGTATTTT	CASGTATDTQYF
TRBV5-1	TRBD2	.	TRBJ2-7	TGCGCCAGCAGCCCAGAGGCTAGCGGGAGCGACGAGCAGTACTTC	CASSPEASGSDEQYF
TRBV6-1	.	.	TRBJ1-2	TGTGCCAGCAGTGAACCTCTGGGAGGGGTCGTATTCGGCTACACCTTC	CASSEPLGGVVFGYTF
TRBV9	.	.	TRBJ2-1	TGTGCCAGCAGCCCAGTTCGGGGTCTTCGGAATGAGCAGTTCTTC	CASSPVRGLRNEQFF
TRBV25-1	TRBD1	.	TRBJ2-3	TGTGCCAGCAGTGAATCCAACAGGGGGGATACGCAGTATTTT	CASSESNRGDTQYF
TRBV27	TRBD1	once	TRBJ1-5	TGTGCCAGCAGTTTAGGCAGGGGGGAATGGCCCCAGCATTTT	CASSLGRGEWPQHF
TRBV21-1	.	.	TRBJ1-2	TGTGCCAGCAGCAAAGGCGGTGCACCCTTC	CASSKGGAPF
TRBV6-5	.	.	TRBJ2-3	TGTGCCAGCAGTTCCGGGGACTCCGATACGCAGTATTTT	CASSSGDSDTQYF
TRBV18	.	few	TRBJ1-1	TGTGCCAGCTCACCACAACATATGAACACTGAAGCTTTCTTT	CASSPQHMNTEAFF